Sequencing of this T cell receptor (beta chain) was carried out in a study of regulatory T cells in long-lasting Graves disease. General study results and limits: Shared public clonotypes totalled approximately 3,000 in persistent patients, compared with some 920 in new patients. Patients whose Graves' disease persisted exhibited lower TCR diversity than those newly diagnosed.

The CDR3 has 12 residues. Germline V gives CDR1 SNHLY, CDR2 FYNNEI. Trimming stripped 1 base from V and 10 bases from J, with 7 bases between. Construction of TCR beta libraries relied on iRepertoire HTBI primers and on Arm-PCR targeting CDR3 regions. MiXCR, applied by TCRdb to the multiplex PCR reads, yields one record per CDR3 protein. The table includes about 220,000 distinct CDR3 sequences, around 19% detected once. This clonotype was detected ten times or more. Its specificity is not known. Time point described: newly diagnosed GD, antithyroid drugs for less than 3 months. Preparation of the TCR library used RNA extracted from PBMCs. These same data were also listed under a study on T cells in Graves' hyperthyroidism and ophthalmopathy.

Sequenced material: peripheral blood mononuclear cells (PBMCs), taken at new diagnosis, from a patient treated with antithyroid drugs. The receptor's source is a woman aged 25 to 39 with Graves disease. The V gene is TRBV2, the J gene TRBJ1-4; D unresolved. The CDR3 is CASSEVGGKLFF. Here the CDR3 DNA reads TGTGCCAGCAGTGAAGTTGGCGGAAAACTGTTTTTT.